These 10 T cell receptor beta chains were all obtained from the same sample, sequenced in a study of human T cells and chemical hapten exposure. One entry per CDR3 protein, called by TCRdb with MiXCR from the RACE reads. The sample lists fewer than 500,000 distinct CDR3 sequences, around 4.8% occurring once. As to time point: patch test 1, 2 weeks after DPC sensitization. Treatment meaning: therapeutic diphenylcyclopropenone sensitization with weekly scalp DPC. This sample comprised whole blood, obtained in connection with sensitization to the hapten diphenylcyclopropenone (DPC). These receptors came from a woman aged 50 to 60 with alopecia areata. Some clones in this sample may be carry-over from other donors' samples.

This clonotype was recorded at least ten times. The gene calls are TRBV6-5 and TRBJ2-1; 8 bases agree with TRBD2. CDR3 length equals 15 residues. Germline V gene sequence: CDR1 MNHEY, CDR2 SVGAGI. V lost 8 bases to trimming and J lost 4 bases; unmatched junction nucleotides: 10. CDR3 residues: CASRPGGPLYNEQFF. DNA for the CDR3: TGTGCCAGCCGACCGGGAGGGCCCCTGTACAATGAGCAGTTCTTC.

This clonotype was seen only a few times. The chain has TRBV6-5 and TRBJ1-3; D remains unclear. Trimming left V 5 bases short and J 0 bases short, with 11 bases between. CDR3 length: 15 residues. Germline CDR1 reads MNHEY; CDR2 reads SVGAGI. The CDR3 is CASSPDGLSGNTIYF. The CDR3 DNA reads TGTGCCAGCAGTCCCGACGGGCTCTCTGGAAACACCATATATTTT.

Of note for this clonotype: This clone may be a read error of a much larger clone one base away. The V and J genes are TRBV2 and TRBJ1-4; the D is unclear. This CDR3 has 15 residues. The germline V gene encodes CDR1 SNHLY and CDR2 FYNNEI. V dropped 3 bases and J dropped 5 bases, with 13 bases sitting between them. The CDR3 loop is CASSEDATRNEKLFF. CDR3 nucleotide sequence: TGTGCCAGCAGTGAGGATGCAACGCGGAATGAAAAACTGTTTTTT.

This sequence joins TRBV6-5 and TRBJ1-4, with 8 bases matching TRBD1. The CDR3 contains 14 residues. Losses at the gene ends were 4 bases for V and 6 bases for J; bases not matched to a gene: 4. Looked up from germline, CDR1 is MNHEY and CDR2 is SVGAGI. CDR3 sequence (DNA): TGTGCCAGCAGTTTGGGCAGGGGGCATGAAAAACTGTTTTTT. Protein product: CASSLGRGHEKLFF.

This clonotype was detected ten times or more. This chain joins TRBV7-8 and TRBJ1-4; 7 nucleotides match TRBD1. This CDR3 region has 17 residues. CDR1 and CDR2 (germline): SGHVS, FQNEAQ. The V segment lost 4 bases and the J segment 6 bases; nucleotides outside the gene matches: 14. The CDR3 nucleotides read TGTGCCAGCAGCTCCCCTAGACAGGGAGGGACCTATGAAAAACTGTTTTTT. Translation: CASSSPRQGGTYEKLFF.

This clonotype was seen many times. This sequence joins TRBV20-1 and TRBJ1-1; D not certain. The CDR3 consists of 12 residues. From germline, CDR1 is DFQATT and CDR2 SNEGSKA (reference sequence). V was pared by 6 bases and J by 6 bases, with 14 bases between. CDR3 in DNA: TGCAGTGCAACCGCGACCCCCCCTGAAGCTTTCTTT. The encoded protein is CSATATPPEAFF.

This clonotype has at least ten counts. V is TRBV7-9 and J is TRBJ2-5, with 9 nucleotides matching TRBD1. The CDR3 loop spans 15 amino acids. Germline CDR1 reads SEHNR; CDR2 reads FQNEAQ (reference sequence). With V trimmed by 5 bases and J by 5 bases, 9 bases remained unmatched. In nucleotides, the CDR3 is TGTGCCAGCAGCCGCCGGGACAGGGTCGGGGAGACCCAGTACTTC. Its translation: CASSRRDRVGETQYF.

The table lists this clonotype with a few counts. The chain uses TRBV21-1 and TRBJ1-5. TRBV21-1 counts as a pseudogene. The CDR3 has 10 amino acids. In DNA, the CDR3 is TGTGCCAGCAGCAGGCAGCCCCAGCATTTT. It translates to CASSRQPQHF.

This clonotype was detected a few times. The gene calls are TRBV25-1 and TRBJ2-5; possible D gene TRBD2, 6 bases. The V end lost 6 bases, the J end lost 4 bases, and 15 bases lay between the germline ends. The CDR3 has 14 residues. The germline V gene encodes CDR1 MGHDK and CDR2 SYGVNS. CDR3 region: CASRAGTTGETQYF. The CDR3 region has the DNA TGTGCCAGCAGGGCGGGGACCACCGGAGAGACCCAGTACTTC.

This clonotype was counted many times. This rearrangement joins TRBV10-2 to TRBJ2-3, with TRBD2 identical over 7 bases. After removal of 2 bases from V and 5 bases from J, the junction contained 1 base not matched to a gene. This CDR3 region has 13 residues. Germline-derived CDR1 and CDR2 are WSHSY and SAAADI. The CDR3 region has the DNA TGCGCCAGCAGTGAGGGACTAGGAGATACGCAGTATTTT. This codes for CASSEGLGDTQYF.